The source of this TCR beta chain is a study of blood T cell repertoires in COVID-19. At the level of the study: Italy, Spain and the United States were the sources of the convalescent and acute COVID-19 samples. The analysed material was cDNA or gDNA that came from T cells, B-cell-depleted T cells, or PBMCs.

Trimming took 3 bases from V and 0 from J, leaving 17 bases between them. This CDR3 is built from 17 residues. The germline CDR1 and CDR2 sequences are LNHDA and SQIVND (reference sequence). Per the authors' pipeline: The authors estimated nucleated cell counts from reference gene primer amplification. Using immunoSEQ multiplex PCR, the repertoire was profiled, and TCRdb retains in-frame clones only, with some absent. V and J calls and clone size are those listed in that table; D and trimming were worked out from the DNA. The sample lists some 180,000 clones, about 83% occurring once. The specimen was peripheral blood. The sequence was collected from a woman at least 80 years old with acute or convalescent COVID-19. V and J are TRBV19 and TRBJ1-1; possible D gene TRBD1, 5 bases. This CDR3 is CASSIRGSQSMNTEAFF. The CDR3 nucleotides read TGTGCCAGTAGTATCCGGGGGTCTCAGTCGATGAACACTGAAGCTTTCTTT. Combining the CDR3 with reference TRBV19 and TRBJ1-1 gives the whole variable domain DGGITQSPKYLFRKEGQNVTLSCEQNLNHDAMYWYRQDPGQGLRLIYYSQIVNDFQKGDIAEGYSVSREKKESFPLTVTSAQKNPTAFYLCASSIRGSQSMNTEAFFGQGTRLTVV.